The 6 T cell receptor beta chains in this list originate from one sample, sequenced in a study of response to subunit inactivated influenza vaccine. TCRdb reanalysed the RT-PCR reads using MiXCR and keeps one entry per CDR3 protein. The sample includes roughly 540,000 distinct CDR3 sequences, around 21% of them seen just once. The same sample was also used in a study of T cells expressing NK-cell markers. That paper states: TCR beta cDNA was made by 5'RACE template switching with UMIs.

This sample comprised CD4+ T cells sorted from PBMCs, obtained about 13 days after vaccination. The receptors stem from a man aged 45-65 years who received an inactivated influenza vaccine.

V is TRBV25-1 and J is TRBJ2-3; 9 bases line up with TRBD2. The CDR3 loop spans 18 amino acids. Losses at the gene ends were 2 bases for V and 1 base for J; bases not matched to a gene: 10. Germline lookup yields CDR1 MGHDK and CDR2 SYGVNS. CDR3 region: CASSEVASGVAGTDTQYF. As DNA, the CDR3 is TGTGCCAGCAGTGAAGTGGCTAGCGGGGTGGCTGGCACAGATACGCAGTATTTT.

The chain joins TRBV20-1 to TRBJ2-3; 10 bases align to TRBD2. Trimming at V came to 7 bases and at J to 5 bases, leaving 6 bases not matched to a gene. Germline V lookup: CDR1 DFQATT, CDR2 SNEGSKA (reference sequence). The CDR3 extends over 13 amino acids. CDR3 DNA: TGCAGTGGGGGGGGACTAGCGTTAGATACGCAGTATTTT. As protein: CSGGGLALDTQYF.

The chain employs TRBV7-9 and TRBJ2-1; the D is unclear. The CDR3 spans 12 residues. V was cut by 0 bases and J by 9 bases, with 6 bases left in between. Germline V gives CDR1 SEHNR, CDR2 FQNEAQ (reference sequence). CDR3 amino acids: CASSLALSEQFF. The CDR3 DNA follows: TGTGCCAGCAGCTTAGCGTTAAGTGAGCAGTTCTTC.

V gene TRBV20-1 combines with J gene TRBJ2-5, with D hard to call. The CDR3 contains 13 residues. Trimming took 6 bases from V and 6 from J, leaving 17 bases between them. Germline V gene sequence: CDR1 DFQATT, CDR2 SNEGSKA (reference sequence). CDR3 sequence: CSASAFKGQTQYF. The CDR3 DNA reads TGCAGTGCCAGCGCATTTAAAGGACAGACCCAGTACTTC.

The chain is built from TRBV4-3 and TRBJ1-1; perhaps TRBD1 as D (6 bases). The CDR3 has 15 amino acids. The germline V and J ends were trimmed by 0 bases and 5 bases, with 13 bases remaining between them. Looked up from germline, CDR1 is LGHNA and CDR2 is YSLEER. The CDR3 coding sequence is TGCGCCAGCAGCCAAGATCAGGGGAGGTGGACTGAAGCTTTCTTT. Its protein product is CASSQDQGRWTEAFF.

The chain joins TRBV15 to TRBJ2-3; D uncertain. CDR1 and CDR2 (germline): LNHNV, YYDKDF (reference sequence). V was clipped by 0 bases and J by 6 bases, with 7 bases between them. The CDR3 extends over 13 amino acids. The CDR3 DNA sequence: TGTGCCACCAGCAGAGATCTAGGGGATACGCAGTATTTT. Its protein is CATSRDLGDTQYF.